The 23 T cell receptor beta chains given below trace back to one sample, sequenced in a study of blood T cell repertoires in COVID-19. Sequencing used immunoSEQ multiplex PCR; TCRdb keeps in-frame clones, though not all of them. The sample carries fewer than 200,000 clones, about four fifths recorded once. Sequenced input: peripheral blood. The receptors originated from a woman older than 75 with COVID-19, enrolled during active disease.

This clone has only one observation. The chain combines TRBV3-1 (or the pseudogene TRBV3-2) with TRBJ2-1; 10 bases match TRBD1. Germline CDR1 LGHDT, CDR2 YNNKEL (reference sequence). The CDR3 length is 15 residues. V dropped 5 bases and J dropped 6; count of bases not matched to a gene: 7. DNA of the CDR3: TGTGCCAGCAGCTGGATGGGACAGGGGATCAATGAGCAGTTCTTC. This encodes CASSWMGQGINEQFF.

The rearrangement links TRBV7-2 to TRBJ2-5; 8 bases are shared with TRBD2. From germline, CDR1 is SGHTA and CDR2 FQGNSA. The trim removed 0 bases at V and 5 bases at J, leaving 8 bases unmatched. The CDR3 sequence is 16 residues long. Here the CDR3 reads CASSLASGSGWETQYF. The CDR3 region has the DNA TGTGCCAGCAGCTTAGCCAGCGGGAGCGGCTGGGAGACCCAGTACTTC.

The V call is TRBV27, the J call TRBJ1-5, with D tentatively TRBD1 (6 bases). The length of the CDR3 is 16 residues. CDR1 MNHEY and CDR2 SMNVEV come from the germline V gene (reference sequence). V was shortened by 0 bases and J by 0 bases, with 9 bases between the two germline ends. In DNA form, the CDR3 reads TGTGCCAGCAGTTTATCGGCAGGGGCTAGCAATCAGCCCCAGCATTTT. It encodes CASSLSAGASNQPQHF.

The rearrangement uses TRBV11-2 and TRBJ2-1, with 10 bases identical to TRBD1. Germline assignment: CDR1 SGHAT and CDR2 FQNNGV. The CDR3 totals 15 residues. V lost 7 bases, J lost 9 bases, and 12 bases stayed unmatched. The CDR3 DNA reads TGTGCCAGCAACCTCGGGACAGGGGATCGAGGTGAGCAGTTCTTC. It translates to CASNLGTGDRGEQFF.

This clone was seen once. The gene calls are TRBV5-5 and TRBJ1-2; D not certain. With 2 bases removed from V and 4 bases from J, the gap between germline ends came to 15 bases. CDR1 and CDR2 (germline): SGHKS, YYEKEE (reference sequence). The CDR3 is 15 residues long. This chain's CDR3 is CASSFIGGSTYGYTF. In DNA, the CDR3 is TGTGCCAGCAGCTTCATAGGAGGGTCTACCTATGGCTACACCTTC.

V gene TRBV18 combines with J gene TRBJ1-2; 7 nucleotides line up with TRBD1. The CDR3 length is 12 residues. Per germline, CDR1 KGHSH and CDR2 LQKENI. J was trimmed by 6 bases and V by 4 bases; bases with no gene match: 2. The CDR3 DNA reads TGTGCCAGCTCACAAGACAGGGATGGCTACACCTTC. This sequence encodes CASSQDRDGYTF.

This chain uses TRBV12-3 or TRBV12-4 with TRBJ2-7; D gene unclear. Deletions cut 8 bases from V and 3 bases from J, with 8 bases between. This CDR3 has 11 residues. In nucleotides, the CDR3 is TGTGCCAGCTCAGTTCTCTACGAGCAGTACTTC. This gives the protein CASSVLYEQYF.

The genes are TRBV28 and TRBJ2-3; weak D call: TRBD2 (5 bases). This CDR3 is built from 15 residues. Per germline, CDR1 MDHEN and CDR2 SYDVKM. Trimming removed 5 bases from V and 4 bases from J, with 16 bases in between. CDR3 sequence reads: CASSISGYLADTQYF. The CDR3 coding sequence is TGTGCCAGCAGTATCAGCGGATACCTGGCAGATACGCAGTATTTT.

This CDR3 is CSVEEERGGRETQYF. CDR3 DNA sequence: TGCAGCGTTGAAGAGGAGCGGGGGGGTCGGGAGACCCAGTACTTC. This chain connects TRBV29-1 to TRBJ2-5, with 10 bases lining up with TRBD2. The trim removed 0 bases at V and 5 bases at J, leaving 6 bases unmatched. The CDR3 extends over 15 amino acids. Germline V lookup: CDR1 SQVTM, CDR2 ANQGSEA.

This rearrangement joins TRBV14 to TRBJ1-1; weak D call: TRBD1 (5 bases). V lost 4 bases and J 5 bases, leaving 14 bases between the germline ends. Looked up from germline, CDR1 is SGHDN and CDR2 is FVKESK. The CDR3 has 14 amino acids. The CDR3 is CASSLGTFATEAFF. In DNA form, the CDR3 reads TGTGCCAGCAGCCTCGGGACTTTCGCGACTGAAGCTTTCTTT.

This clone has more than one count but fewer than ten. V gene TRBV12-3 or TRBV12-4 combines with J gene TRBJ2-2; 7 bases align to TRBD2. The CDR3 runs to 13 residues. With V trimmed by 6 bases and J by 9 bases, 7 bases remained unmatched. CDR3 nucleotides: TGTGCCAGCAGGGACGGGACTACCCGGGAGCTGTTTTTT. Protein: CASRDGTTRELFF.

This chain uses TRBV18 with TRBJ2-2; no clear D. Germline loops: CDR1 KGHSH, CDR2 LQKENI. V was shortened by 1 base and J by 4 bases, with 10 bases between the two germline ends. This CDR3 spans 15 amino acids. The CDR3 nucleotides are TGTGCCAGCTCACCACGCGTATCGGGCACCGGGGAGCTGTTTTTT. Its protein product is CASSPRVSGTGELFF.

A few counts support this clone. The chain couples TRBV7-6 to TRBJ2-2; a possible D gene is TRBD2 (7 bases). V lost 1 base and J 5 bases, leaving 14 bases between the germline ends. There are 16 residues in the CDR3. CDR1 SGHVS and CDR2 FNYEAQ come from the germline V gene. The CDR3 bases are TGTGCCAGCAGCTTAGGGGGGGGCGCGAGGACCGGGGAGCTGTTTTTT. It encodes CASSLGGGARTGELFF.

The CDR3 protein is CASSQPEQGDQETQYF. The CDR3 DNA reads as TGTGCCAGCAGCCAACCCGAACAGGGGGACCAAGAGACCCAGTACTTC. The chain is built from TRBV3-1 (or the pseudogene TRBV3-2) and TRBJ2-5; 8 nucleotides agree with TRBD1. Germline values: CDR1 LGHDT, CDR2 YNNKEL (reference sequence). The ends lost 2 bases at V and 0 bases at J; junction bases unmatched: 5. The CDR3 contains 16 residues.

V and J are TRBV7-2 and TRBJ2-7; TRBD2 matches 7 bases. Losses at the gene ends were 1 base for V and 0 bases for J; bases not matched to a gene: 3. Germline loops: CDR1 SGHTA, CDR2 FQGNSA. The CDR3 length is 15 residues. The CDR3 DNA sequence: TGTGCCAGCAGCTTAGACGGGGGGTTCTCCTACGAGCAGTACTTC. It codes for CASSLDGGFSYEQYF. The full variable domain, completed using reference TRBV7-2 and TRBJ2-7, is GAGVSQSPSNKVTEKGKDVELRCDPISGHTALYWYRQSLGQGLEFLIYFQGNSAPDKSGLPSDRFSAERTGGSVSTLTIQRTQQEDSAVYLCASSLDGGFSYEQYFGPGTRLTVT.

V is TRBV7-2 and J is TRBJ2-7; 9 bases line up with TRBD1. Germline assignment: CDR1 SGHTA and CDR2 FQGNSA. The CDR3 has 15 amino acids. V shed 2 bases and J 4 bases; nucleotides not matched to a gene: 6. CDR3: CASSLFGQGMYEQYF. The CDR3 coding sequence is TGTGCCAGCAGCTTATTCGGACAGGGGATGTACGAGCAGTACTTC.

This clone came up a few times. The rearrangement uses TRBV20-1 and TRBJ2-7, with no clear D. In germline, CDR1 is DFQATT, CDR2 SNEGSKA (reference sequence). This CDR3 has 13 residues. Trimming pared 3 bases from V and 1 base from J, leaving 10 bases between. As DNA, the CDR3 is TGCAGTGCTAGTAAGCGATATTCCTACGAGCAGTACTTC. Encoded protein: CSASKRYSYEQYF.

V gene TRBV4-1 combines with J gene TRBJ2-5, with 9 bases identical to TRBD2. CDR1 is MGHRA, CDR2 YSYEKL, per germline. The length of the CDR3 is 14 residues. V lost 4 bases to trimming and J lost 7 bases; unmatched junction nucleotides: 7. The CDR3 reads CASSPLAGEGTQYF. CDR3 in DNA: TGCGCCAGCAGCCCTTTAGCGGGGGAAGGGACCCAGTACTTC.

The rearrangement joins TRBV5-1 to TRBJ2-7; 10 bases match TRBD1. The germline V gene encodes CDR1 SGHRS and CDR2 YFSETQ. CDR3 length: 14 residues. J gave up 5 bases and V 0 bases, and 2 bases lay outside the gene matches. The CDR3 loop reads CASSLVGTGDEQYF. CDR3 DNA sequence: TGCGCCAGCAGCTTGGTTGGGACAGGGGACGAGCAGTACTTC.

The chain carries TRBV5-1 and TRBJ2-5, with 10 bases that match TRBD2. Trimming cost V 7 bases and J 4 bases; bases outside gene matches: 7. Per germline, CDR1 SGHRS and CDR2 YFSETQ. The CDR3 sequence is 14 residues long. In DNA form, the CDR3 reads TGCGCCAGCTTTAGCGGGGGGCCCGGAGAGACCCAGTACTTC. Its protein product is CASFSGGPGETQYF.

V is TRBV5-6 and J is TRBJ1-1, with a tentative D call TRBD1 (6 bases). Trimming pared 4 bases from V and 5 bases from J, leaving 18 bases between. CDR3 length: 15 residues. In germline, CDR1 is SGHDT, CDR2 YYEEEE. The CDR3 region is CASSPQGRLVTEAFF. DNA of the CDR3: TGTGCCAGCAGCCCACAGGGTAGGTTGGTAACTGAAGCTTTCTTT.

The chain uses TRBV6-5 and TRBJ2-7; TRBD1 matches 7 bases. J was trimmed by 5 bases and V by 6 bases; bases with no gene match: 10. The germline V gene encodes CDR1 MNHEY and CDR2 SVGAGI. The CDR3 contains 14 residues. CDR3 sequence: CASSSGGTGDEQYF. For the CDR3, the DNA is TGTGCCAGCAGCTCGGGCGGAACAGGGGACGAGCAGTACTTC.

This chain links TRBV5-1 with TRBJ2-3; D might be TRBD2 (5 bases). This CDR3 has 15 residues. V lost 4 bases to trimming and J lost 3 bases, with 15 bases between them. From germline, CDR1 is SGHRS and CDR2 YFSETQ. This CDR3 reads CASSPNSAETDTQYF. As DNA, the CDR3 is TGCGCCAGCAGCCCAAACTCAGCGGAAACAGATACGCAGTATTTT.